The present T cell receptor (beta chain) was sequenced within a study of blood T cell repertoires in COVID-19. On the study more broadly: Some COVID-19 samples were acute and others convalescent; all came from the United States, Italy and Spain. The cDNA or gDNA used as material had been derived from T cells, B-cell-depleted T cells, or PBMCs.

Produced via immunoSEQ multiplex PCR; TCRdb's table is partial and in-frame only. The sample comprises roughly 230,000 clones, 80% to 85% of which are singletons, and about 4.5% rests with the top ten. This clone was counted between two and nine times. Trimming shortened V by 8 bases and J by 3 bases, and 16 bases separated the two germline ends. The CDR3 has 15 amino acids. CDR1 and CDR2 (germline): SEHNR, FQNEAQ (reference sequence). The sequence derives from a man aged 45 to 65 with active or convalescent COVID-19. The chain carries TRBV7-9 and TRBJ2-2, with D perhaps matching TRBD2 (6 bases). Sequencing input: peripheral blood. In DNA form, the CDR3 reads TGTGCCAGCCGCAGGGCTGGGGAGGACACCGGGGAGCTGTTTTTT. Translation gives CASRRAGEDTGELFF.